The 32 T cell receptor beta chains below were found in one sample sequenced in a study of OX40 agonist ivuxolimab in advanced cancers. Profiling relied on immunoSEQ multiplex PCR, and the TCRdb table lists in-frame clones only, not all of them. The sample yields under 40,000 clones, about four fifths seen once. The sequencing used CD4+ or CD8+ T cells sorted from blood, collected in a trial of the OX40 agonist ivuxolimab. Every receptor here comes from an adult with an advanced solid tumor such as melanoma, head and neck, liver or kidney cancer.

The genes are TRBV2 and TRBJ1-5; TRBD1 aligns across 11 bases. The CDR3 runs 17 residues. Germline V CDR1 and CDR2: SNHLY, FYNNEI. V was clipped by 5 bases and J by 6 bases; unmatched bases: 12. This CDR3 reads CASSNLQGTGGGQPQHF. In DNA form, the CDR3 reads TGTGCCAGCAGTAACCTCCAGGGGACAGGGGGAGGTCAGCCCCAGCATTTT.

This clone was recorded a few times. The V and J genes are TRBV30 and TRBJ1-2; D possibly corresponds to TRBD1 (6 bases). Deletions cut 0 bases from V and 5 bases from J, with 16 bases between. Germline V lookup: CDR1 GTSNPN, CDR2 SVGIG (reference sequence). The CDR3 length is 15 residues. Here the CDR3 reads CAWSVQGGGSYGYTF. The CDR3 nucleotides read TGTGCCTGGAGTGTACAGGGCGGGGGGTCTTATGGCTACACCTTC.

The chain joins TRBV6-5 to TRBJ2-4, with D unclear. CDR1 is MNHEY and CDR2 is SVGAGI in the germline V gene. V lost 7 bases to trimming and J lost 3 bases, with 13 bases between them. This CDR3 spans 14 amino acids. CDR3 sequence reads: CASTSAGGKNIQYF. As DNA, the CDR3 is TGTGCCAGCACGTCCGCCGGTGGCAAAAACATTCAGTACTTC.

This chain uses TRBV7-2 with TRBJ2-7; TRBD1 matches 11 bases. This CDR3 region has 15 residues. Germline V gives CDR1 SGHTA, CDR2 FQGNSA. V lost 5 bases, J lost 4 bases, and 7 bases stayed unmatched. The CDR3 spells CASSLGGQGAYEQYF. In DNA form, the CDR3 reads TGTGCCAGCAGCCTAGGTGGACAGGGGGCTTACGAGCAGTACTTC.

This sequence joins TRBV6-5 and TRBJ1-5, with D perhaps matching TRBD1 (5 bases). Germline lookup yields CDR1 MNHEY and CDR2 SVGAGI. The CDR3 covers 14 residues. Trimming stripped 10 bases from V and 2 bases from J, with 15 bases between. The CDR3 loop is CATEGVYRNQPQHF. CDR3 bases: TGTGCCACCGAAGGGGTTTACCGCAATCAGCCCCAGCATTTT.

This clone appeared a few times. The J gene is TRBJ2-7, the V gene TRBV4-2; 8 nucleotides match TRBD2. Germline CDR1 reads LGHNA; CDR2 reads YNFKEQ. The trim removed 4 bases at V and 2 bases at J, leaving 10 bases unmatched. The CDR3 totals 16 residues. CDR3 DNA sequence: TGTGCCAGCAGCCCCGAGACTAGCGCAGTAACCTACGAGCAGTACTTC. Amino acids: CASSPETSAVTYEQYF.

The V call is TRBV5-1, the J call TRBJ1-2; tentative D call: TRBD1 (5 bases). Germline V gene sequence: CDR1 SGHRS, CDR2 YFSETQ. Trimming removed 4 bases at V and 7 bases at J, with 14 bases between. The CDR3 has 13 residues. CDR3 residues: CASSPEGTSGYTF. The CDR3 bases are TGCGCCAGCAGCCCGGAGGGGACTAGTGGCTACACCTTC.

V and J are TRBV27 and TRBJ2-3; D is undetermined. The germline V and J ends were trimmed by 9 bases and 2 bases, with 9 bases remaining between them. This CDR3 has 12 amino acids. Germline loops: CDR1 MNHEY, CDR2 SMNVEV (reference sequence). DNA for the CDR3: TGTGCCAGTTCAACCCTCACAGATACGCAGTATTTT. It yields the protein CASSTLTDTQYF.

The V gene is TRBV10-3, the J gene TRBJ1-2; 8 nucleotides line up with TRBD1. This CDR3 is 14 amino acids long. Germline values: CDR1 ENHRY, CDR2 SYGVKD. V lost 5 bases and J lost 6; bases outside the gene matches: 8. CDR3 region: CAISPDRVGNGYTF. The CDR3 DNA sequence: TGTGCCATCAGTCCGGACAGGGTAGGAAATGGCTACACCTTC.

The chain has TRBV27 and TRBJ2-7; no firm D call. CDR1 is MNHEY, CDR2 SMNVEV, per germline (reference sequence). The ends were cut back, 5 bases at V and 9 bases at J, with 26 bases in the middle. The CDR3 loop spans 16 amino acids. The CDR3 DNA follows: TGTGCCAGCAGTAAGATGATGACGCACTCCCGTATATCGCAGTACTTC. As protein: CASSKMMTHSRISQYF.

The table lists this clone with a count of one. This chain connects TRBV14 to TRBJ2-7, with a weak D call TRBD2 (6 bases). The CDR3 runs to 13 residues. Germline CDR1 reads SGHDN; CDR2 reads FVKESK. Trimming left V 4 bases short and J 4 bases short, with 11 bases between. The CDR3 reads CASSLSGLYEQYF. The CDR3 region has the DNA TGTGCCAGCAGCCTTTCGGGACTTTACGAGCAGTACTTC.

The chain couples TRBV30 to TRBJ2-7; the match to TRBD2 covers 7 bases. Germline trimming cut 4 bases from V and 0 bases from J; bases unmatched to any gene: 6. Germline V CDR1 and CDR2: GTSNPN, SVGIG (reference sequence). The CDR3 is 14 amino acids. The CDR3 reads CAWNLRGSSYEQYF. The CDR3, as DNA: TGTGCCTGGAATTTGCGGGGGAGCTCCTACGAGCAGTACTTC.

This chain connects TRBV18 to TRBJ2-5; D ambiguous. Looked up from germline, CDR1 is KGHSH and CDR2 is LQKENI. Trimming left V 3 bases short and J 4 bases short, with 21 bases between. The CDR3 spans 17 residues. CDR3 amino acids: CASSPSNLRELGETQYF. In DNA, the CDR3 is TGTGCCAGCTCACCGTCAAATCTCCGAGAGCTAGGAGAGACCCAGTACTTC.

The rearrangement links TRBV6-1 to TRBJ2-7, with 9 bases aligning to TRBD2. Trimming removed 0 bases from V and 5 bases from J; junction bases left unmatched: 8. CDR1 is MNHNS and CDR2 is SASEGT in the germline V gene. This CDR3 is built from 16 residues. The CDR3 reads CASSEAPAGGPHEQYF. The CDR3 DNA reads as TGTGCCAGCAGTGAAGCCCCCGCGGGAGGGCCTCACGAGCAGTACTTC.

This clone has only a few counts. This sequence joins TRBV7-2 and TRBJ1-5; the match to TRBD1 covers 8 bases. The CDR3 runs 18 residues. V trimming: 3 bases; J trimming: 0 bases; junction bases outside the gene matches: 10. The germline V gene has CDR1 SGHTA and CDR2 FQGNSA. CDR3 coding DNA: TGTGCCAGCAGCTTCGGACAGGGAGTGTCCGGTAGCAATCAGCCCCAGCATTTT. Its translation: CASSFGQGVSGSNQPQHF.

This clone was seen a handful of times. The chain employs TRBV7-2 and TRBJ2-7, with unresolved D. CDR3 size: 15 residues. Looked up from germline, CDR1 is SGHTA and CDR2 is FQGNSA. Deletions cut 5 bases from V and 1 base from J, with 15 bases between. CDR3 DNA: TGTGCCAGCAGCACAACCCCCGGCCCTTCCTACGAGCAGTACTTC. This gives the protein CASSTTPGPSYEQYF.

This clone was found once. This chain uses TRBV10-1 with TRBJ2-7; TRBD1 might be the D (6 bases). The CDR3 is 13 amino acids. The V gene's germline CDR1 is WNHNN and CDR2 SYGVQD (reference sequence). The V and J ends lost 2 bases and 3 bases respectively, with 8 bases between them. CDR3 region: CASSEARGYEQYF. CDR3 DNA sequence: TGCGCCAGCAGTGAGGCCAGGGGCTACGAGCAGTACTTC.

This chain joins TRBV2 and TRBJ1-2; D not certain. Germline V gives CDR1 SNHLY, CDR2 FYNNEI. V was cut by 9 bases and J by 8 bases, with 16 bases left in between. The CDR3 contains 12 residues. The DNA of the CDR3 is TGTGCCAGGACGCGACTGGGTAAAGGCTACACCTTC. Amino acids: CARTRLGKGYTF.

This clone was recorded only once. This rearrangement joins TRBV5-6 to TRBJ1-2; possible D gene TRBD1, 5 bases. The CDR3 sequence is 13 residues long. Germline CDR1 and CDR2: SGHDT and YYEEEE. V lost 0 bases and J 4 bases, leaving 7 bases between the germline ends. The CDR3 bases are TGTGCCAGCAGCTTGGGACAGCTCTATGGCTACACCTTC. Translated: CASSLGQLYGYTF.

In DNA, the CDR3 is TGTGCCAGCTCACCAGTGGACAGGGGCCCTGAAGCTTTCTTT. This encodes CASSPVDRGPEAFF. V is TRBV18 and J is TRBJ1-1, with 9 positions matching TRBD1. The CDR3 spans 14 residues. Losses at the gene ends were 2 bases for V and 6 bases for J; bases not matched to a gene: 4. The germline V gene has CDR1 KGHSH and CDR2 LQKENI.

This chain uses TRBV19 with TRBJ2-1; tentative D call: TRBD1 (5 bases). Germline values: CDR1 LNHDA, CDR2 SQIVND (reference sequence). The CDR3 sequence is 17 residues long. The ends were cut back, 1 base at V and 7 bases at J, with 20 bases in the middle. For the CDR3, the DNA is TGTGCCAGTAGTATAGCAGGCGCAGGGTCTGTCCAGAATGAGCAGTTCTTC. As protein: CASSIAGAGSVQNEQFF.

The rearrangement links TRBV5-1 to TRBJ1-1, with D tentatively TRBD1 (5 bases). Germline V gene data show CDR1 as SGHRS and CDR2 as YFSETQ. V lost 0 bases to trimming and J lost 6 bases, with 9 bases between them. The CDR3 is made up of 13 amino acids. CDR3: CASSLGGSAEAFF. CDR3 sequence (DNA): TGCGCCAGCAGCTTGGGGGGGTCAGCTGAAGCTTTCTTT.

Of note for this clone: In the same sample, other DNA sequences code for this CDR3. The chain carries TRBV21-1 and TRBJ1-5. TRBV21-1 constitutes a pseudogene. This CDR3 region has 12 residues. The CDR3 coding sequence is TGTGCCAGCAGCAAAGGAGGTCAGCCCCAGCATTTT. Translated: CASSKGGQPQHF.

Written as DNA, the CDR3 is TGTGCCAGCAGTCTCGAGGGGACAGGACGCACAGATACGCAGTATTTT. Protein: CASSLEGTGRTDTQYF. The rearrangement uses TRBV28 and TRBJ2-3; 8 bases fit TRBD1. The V and J ends lost 5 bases and 1 base, in that order; junction bases with no gene match: 8. Germline V gives CDR1 MDHEN, CDR2 SYDVKM. The CDR3 runs to 16 residues.

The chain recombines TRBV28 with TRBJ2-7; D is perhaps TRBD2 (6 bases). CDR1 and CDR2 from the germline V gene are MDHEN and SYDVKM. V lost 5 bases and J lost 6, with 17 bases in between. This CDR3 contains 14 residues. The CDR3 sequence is CASSRTRRASEQYF. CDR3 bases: TGTGCCAGCAGTCGTACACGGAGGGCCAGCGAGCAGTACTTC.

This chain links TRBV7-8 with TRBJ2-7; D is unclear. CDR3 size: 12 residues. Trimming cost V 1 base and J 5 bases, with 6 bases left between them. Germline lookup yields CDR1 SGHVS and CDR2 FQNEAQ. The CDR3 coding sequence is TGTGCCAGCAGCTTAGAATGGAACGAGCAGTACTTC. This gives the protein CASSLEWNEQYF.

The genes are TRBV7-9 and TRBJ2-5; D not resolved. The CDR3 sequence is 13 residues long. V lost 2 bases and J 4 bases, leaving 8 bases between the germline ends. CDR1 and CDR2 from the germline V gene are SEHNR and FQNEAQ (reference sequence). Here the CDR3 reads CASSLPWLETQYF. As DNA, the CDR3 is TGTGCCAGCAGCTTACCCTGGTTAGAGACCCAGTACTTC.

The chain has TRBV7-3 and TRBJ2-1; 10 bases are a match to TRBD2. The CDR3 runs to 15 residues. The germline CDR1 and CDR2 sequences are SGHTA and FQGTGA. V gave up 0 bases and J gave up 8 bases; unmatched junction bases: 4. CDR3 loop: CASSLTGLAGDEQFF. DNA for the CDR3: TGTGCCAGCAGCTTAACGGGTCTAGCGGGAGATGAGCAGTTCTTC.

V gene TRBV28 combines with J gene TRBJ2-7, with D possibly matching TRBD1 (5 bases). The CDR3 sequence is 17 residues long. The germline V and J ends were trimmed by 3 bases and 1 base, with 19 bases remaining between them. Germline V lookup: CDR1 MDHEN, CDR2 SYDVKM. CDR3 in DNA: TGTGCCAGCAGTTTTCCTCCCGGACAACGAATATCCTACGAGCAGTACTTC. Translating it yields CASSFPPGQRISYEQYF.

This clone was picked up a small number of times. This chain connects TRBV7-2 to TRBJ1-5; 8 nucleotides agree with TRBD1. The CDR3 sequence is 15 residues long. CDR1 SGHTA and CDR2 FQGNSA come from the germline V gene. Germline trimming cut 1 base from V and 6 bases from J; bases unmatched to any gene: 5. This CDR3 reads CASSLVTGAGQPQHF. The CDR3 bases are TGTGCCAGCAGCTTAGTGACAGGGGCGGGTCAGCCCCAGCATTTT.

The CDR3 reads CASSLYRGETEAFF. The CDR3 region has the DNA TGTGCCAGCAGCTTGTACAGGGGTGAGACTGAAGCTTTCTTT. This rearrangement joins TRBV11-2 to TRBJ1-1, with 7 positions matching TRBD1. V shed 3 bases, J shed 5 bases, and the junction held 6 bases outside the gene matches. The CDR3 sequence is 14 residues long. The germline CDR1 and CDR2 sequences are SGHAT and FQNNGV.

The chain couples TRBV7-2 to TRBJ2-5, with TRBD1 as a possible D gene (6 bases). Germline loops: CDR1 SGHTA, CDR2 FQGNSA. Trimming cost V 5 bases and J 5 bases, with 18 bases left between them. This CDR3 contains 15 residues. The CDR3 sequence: CASSPYRVFEETQYF. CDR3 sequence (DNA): TGTGCCAGCAGCCCCTACAGGGTATTTGAGGAGACCCAGTACTTC.